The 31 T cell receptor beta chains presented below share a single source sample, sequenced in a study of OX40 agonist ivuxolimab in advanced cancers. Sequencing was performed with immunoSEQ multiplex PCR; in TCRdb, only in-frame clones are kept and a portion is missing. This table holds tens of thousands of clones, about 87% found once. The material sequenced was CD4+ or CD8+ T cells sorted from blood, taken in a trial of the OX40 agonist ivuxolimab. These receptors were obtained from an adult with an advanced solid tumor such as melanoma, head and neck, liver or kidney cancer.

CDR3 nucleotide sequence: TGCGCCAGCAGCTTGGCAGGGAACCAAGAGACCCAGTACTTC. Translation: CASSLAGNQETQYF. This sequence joins TRBV5-1 and TRBJ2-5; D may be TRBD1 (5 bases). This CDR3 contains 14 residues. The V end lost 0 bases, the J end lost 0 bases, and 6 bases lay between the germline ends. Germline CDR1 SGHRS, CDR2 YFSETQ. Drawing the rest from reference TRBV5-1 and TRBJ2-5, the complete variable domain is KAGVTQTPRYLIKTRGQQVTLSCSPISGHRSVSWYQQTPGQGLQFLFEYFSETQRNKGNFPGRFSGRQFSNSRSEMNVSTLELGDSALYLCASSLAGNQETQYFGPGTRLLVL.

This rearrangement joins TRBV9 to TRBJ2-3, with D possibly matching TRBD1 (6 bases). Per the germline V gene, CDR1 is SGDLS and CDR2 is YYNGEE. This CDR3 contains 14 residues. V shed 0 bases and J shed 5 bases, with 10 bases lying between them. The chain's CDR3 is CASSVDGGGDTQYF. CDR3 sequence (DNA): TGTGCCAGCAGCGTAGATGGGGGCGGAGATACGCAGTATTTT.

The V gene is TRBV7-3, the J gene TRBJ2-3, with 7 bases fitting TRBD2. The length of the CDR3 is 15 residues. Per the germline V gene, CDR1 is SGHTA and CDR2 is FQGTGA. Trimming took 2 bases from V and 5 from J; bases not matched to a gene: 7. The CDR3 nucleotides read TGTGCCAGCAGCTTAGGGCTAGCGGAGGAAGATACGCAGTATTTT. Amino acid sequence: CASSLGLAEEDTQYF. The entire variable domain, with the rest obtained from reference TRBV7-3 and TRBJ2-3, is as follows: GAGVSQTPSNKVTEKGKYVELRCDPISGHTALYWYRQSLGQGPEFLIYFQGTGAADDSGLPNDRFFAVRPEGSVSTLKIQRTERGDSAVYLCASSLGLAEEDTQYFGPGTRLTVL.

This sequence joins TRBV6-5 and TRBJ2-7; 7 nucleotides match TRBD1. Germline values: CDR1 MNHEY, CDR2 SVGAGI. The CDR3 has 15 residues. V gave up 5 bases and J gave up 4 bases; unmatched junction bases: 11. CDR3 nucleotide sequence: TGTGCCAGCAGTCTGCGACAGGGTGACCCTTACGAGCAGTACTTC. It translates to CASSLRQGDPYEQYF.

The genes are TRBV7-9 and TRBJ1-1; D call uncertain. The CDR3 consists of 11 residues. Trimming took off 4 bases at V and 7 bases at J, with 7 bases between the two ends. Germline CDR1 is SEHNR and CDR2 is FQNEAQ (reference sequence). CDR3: CASSYEGEAFF. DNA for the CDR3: TGTGCCAGCAGCTATGAGGGTGAAGCTTTCTTT.

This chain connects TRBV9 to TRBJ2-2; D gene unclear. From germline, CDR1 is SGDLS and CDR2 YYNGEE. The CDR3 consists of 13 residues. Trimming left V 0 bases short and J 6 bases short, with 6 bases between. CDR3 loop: CASSVGSPGELFF. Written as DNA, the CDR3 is TGTGCCAGCAGCGTAGGGTCACCCGGGGAGCTGTTTTTT.

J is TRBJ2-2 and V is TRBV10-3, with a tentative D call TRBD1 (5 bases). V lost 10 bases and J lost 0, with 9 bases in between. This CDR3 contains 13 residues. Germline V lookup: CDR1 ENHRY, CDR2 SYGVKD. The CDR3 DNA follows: TGTGCCACGAGGACATCGAACACCGGGGAGCTGTTTTTT. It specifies CATRTSNTGELFF.

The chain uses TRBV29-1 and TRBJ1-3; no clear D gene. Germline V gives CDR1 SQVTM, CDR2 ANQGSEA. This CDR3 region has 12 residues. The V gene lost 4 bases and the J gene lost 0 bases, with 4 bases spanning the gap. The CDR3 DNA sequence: TGCAGCGTTGCCGTCTCTGGAAACACCATATATTTT. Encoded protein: CSVAVSGNTIYF.

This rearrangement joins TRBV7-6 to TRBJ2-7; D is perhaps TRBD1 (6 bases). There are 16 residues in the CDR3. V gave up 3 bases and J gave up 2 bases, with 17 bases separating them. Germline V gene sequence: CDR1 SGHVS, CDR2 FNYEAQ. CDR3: CASSFGTGTLAYEQYF. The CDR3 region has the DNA TGTGCCAGCAGCTTCGGAACCGGGACATTAGCCTACGAGCAGTACTTC.

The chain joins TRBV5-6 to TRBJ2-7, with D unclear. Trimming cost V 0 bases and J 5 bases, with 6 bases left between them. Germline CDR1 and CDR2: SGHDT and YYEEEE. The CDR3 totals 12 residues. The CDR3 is CASSLGQHEQYF. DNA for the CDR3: TGTGCCAGCAGCTTGGGCCAGCACGAGCAGTACTTC.

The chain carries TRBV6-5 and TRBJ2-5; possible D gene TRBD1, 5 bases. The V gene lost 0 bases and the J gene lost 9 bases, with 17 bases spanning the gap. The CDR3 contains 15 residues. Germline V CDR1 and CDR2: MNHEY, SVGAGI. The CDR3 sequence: CASSYSDTPSFAQYF. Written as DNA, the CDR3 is TGTGCCAGCAGTTACTCGGACACACCATCATTTGCCCAGTACTTC.

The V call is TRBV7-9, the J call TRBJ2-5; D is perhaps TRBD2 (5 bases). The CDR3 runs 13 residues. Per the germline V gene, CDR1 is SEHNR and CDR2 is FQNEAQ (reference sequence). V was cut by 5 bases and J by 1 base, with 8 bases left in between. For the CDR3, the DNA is TGTGCCAGCAGCACCGGGATCCAAGAGACCCAGTACTTC. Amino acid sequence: CASSTGIQETQYF. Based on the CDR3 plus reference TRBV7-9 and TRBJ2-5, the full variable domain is DTGVSQNPRHKITKRGQNVTFRCDPISEHNRLYWYRQTLGQGPEFLTYFQNEAQLEKSRLLSDRFSAERPKGSFSTLEIQRTEQGDSAMYLCASSTGIQETQYFGPGTRLLVL.

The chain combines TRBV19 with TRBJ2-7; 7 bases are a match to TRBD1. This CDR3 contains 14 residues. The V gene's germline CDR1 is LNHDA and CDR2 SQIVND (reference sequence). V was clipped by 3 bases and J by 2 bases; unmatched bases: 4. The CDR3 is CASSIKGGAYEQYF. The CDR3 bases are TGTGCCAGTAGTATCAAAGGGGGCGCCTACGAGCAGTACTTC.

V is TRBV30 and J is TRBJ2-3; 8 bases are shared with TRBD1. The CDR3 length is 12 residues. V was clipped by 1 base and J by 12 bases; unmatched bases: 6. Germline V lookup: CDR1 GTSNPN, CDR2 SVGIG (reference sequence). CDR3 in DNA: TGTGCCTGGAGTGCCCAAGACAGGGGCCAGTATTTT. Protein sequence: CAWSAQDRGQYF.

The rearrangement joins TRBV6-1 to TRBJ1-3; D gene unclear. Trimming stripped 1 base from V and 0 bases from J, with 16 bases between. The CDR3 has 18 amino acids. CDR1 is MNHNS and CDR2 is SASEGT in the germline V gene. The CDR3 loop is CASSEERAFWGSGNTIYF. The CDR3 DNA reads TGTGCCAGCAGTGAAGAACGGGCCTTCTGGGGCTCTGGAAACACCATATATTTT.

The CDR3 DNA reads as TGTGCCAGCAGCTTAGGGTCCCGGGGCGAGCAGTACTTC. It translates to CASSLGSRGEQYF. The chain has TRBV11-2 and TRBJ2-7, with TRBD2 as a possible D gene (5 bases). Deletions cut 1 base from V and 6 bases from J, with 10 bases between. Germline lookup yields CDR1 SGHAT and CDR2 FQNNGV. The CDR3 has 13 residues.

CDR3 region: CASSGPGTESNEKLFF. The CDR3 DNA sequence: TGTGCCAGCAGCGGCCCGGGAACCGAATCTAATGAAAAACTGTTTTTT. The rearrangement uses TRBV5-4 and TRBJ1-4; no clear D. The CDR3 contains 16 residues. CDR1 is SGHNT and CDR2 is YYREEE in the germline V gene (reference sequence). Deletions cut 4 bases from V and 3 bases from J, with 16 bases between.

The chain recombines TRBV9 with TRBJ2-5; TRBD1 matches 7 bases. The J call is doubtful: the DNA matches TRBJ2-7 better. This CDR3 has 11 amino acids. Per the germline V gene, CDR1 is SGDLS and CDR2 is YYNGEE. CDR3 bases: TGTGCCAGCAGCTCAGGGGGCGAGCAGTACTTC. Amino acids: CASSSGGEQYF.

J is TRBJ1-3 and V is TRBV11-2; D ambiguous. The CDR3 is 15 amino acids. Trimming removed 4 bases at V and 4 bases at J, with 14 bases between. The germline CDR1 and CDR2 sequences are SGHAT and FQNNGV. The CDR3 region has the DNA TGTGCCAGCAGCTCTCACATGGGAGCCGGAAACACCATATATTTT. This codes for CASSSHMGAGNTIYF.

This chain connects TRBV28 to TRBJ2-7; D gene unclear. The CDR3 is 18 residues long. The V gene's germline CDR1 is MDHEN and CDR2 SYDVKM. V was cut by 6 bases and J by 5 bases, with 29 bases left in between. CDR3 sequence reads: CASRSAGLLGDPWDEQYF. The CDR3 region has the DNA TGTGCCAGCAGATCAGCTGGCCTTTTAGGTGATCCGTGGGACGAGCAGTACTTC.

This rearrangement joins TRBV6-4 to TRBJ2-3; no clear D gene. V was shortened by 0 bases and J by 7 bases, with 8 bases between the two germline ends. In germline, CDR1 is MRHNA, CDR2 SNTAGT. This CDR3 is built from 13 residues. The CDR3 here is CASSDSASHTQYF. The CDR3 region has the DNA TGTGCCAGCAGTGACTCGGCCAGTCATACGCAGTATTTT.

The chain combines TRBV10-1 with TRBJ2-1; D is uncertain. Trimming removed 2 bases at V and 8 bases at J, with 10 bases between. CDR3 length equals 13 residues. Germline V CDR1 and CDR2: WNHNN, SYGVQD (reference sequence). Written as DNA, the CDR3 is TGCGCCAGCAGTGAGACGGACGCGGATGAGCAGTTCTTC. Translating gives CASSETDADEQFF.

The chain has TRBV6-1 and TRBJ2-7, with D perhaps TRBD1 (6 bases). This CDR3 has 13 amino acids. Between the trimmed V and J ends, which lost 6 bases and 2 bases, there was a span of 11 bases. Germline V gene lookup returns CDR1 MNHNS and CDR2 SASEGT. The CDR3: CASSWDKTYEQYF. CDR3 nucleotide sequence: TGTGCCAGCAGCTGGGACAAAACCTACGAGCAGTACTTC.

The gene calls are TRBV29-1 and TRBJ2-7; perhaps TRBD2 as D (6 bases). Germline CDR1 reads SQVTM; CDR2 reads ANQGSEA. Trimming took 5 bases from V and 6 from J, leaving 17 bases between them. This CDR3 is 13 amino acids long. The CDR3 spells CSVCTGTATEQYF. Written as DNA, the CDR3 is TGCAGCGTTTGTACCGGGACTGCGACCGAGCAGTACTTC.

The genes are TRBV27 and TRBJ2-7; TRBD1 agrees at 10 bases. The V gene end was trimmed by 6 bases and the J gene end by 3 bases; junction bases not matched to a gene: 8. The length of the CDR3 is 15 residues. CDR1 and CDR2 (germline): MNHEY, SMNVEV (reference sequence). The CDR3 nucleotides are TGTGCCAGCAGCCCAGGGACAGGGGCATACTACGAGCAGTACTTC. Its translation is CASSPGTGAYYEQYF.

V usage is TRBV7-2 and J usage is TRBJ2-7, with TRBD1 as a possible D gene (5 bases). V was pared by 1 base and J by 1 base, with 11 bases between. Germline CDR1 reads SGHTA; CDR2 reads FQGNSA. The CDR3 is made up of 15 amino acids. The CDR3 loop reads CASSLEETVSYEQYF. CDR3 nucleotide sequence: TGTGCCAGCAGCTTAGAGGAGACAGTATCCTACGAGCAGTACTTC. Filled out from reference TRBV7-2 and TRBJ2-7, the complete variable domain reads GAGVSQSPSNKVTEKGKDVELRCDPISGHTALYWYRQSLGQGLEFLIYFQGNSAPDKSGLPSDRFSAERTGGSVSTLTIQRTQQEDSAVYLCASSLEETVSYEQYFGPGTRLTVT.

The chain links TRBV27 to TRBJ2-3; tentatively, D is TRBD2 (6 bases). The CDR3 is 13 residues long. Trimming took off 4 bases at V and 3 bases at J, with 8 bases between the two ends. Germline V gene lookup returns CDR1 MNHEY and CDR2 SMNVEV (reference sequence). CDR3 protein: CASSWAGTDTQYF. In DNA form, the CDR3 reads TGTGCCAGCAGTTGGGCGGGAACAGATACGCAGTATTTT.

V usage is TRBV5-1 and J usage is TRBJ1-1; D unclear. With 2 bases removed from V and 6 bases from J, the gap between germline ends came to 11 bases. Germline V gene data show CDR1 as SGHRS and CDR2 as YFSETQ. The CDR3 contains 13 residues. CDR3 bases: TGCGCCAGCAGCTTATCACACCCCCCTGAAGCTTTCTTT. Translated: CASSLSHPPEAFF.

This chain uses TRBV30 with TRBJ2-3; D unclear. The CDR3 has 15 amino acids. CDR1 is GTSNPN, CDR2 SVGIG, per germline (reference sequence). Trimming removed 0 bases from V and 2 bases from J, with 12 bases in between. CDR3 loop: CAWSVMGLYTDTQYF. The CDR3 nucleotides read TGTGCCTGGAGTGTAATGGGCCTATACACAGATACGCAGTATTTT.

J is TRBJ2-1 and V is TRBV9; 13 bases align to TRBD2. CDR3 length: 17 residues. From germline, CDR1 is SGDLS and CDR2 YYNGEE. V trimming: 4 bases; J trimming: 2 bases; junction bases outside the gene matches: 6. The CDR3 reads CASSFQGLAGAYNEQFF. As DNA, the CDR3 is TGTGCCAGCAGCTTCCAAGGACTAGCGGGGGCCTACAATGAGCAGTTCTTC.

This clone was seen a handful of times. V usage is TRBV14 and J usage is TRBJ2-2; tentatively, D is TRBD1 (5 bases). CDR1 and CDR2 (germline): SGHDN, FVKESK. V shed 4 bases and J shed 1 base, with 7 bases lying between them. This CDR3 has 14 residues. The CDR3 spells CASSLTGNTGELFF. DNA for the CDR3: TGTGCCAGCAGCCTAACAGGGAACACCGGGGAGCTGTTTTTT. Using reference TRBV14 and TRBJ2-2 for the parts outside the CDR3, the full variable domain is EAGVTQFPSHSVIEKGQTVTLRCDPISGHDNLYWYRRVMGKEIKFLLHFVKESKQDESGMPNNRFLAERTGGTYSTLKVQPAELEDSGVYFCASSLTGNTGELFFGEGSRLTVL.